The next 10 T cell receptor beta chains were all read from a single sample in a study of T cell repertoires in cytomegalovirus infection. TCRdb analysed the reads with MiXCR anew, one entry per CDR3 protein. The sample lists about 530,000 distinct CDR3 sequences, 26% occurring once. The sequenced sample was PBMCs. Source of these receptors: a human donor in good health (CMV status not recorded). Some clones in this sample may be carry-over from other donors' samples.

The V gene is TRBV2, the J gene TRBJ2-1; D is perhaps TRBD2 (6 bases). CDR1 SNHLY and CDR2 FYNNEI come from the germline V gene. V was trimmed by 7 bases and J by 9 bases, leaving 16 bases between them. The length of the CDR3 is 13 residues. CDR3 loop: CASTGTRLGEQFF. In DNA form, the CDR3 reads TGTGCCAGCACTGGGACTCGCCTGGGTGAGCAGTTCTTC.

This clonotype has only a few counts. CDR3 loop: CASATPREGSYEQYF. The CDR3 bases are TGTGCCAGCGCCACCCCCCGGGAGGGCTCCTACGAGCAGTACTTC. V gene TRBV7-9 combines with J gene TRBJ2-7, with 8 bases that match TRBD2. The CDR3 consists of 15 residues. The V and J ends lost 8 bases and 0 bases, in that order; junction bases with no gene match: 9. Germline V lookup: CDR1 SEHNR, CDR2 FQNEAQ (reference sequence).

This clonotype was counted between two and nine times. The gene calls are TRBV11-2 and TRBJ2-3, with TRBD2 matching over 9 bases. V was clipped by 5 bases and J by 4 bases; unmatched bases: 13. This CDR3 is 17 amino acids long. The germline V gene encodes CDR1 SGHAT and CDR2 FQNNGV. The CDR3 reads CASSPGVSSGSSDTQYF. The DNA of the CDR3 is TGTGCCAGCAGCCCTGGGGTTAGTAGCGGGAGTTCAGATACGCAGTATTTT.

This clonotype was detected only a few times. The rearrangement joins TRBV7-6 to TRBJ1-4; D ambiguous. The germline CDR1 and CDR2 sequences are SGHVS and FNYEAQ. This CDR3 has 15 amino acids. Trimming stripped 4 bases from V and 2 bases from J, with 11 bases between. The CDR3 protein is CASSSSGRTNEKLFF. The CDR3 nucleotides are TGTGCCAGCAGCTCAAGTGGCAGGACTAATGAAAAACTGTTTTTT.

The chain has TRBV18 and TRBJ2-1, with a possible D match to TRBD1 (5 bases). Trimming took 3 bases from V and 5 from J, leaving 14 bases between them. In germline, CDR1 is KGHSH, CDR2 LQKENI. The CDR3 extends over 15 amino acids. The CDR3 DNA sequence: TGTGCCAGCTCACCGGTCTTACAGGAAAACAATGAGCAGTTCTTC. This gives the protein CASSPVLQENNEQFF.

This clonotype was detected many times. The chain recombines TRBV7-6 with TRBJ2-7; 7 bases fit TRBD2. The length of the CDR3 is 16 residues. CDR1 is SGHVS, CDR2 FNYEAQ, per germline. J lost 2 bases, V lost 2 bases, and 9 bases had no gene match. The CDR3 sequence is CASSLSGAGAAYEQYF. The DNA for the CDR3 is TGTGCCAGCAGCTTATCCGGGGCGGGAGCAGCCTACGAGCAGTACTTC.

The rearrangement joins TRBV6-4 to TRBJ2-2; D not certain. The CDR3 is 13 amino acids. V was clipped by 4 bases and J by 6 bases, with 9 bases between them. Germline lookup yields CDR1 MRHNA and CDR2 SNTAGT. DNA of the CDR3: TGTGCCAGCAGTGCTCTAGGGTCCGGGGAGCTGTTTTTT. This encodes CASSALGSGELFF.

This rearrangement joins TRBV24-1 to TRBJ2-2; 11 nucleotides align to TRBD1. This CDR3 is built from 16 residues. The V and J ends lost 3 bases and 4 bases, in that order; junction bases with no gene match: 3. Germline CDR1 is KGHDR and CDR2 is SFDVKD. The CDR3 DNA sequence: TGTGCCACCAGTGATCCCGGGACAGGGGGCACCGGGGAGCTGTTTTTT. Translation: CATSDPGTGGTGELFF.

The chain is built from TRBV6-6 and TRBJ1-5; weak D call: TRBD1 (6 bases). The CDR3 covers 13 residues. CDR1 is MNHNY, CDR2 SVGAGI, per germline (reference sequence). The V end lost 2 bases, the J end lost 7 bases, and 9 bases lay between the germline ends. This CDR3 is CASSYGGGQPQHF. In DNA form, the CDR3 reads TGTGCCAGCAGTTACGGCGGGGGCCAGCCCCAGCATTTT.

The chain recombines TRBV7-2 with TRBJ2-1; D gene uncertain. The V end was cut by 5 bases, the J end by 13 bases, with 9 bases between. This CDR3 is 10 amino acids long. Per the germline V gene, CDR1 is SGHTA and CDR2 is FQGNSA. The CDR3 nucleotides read TGTGCCAGCAGCGCTAGGTCCCAGTTCTTC. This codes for CASSARSQFF. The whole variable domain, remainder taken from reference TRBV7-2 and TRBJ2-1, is GAGVSQSPSNKVTEKGKDVELRCDPISGHTALYWYRQSLGQGLEFLIYFQGNSAPDKSGLPSDRFSAERTGGSVSTLTIQRTQQEDSAVYLCASSARSQFFGPGTRLTVL.